One sample yielded the 16 T cell receptor beta chains listed below, sequenced in a study of T cells in women clearing cervical HPV infection. Clones were read by immunoSEQ multiplex PCR, and TCRdb kept only the in-frame ones, dropping some. The listing contains approximately 24,000 clones. What was sequenced was blood buffy coat. Source of these receptors: a woman aged 18-70 years with a cervical HPV16 infection that either progressed to CIN3+ or cleared (not recorded which).

As regards this clone: The CDR3 end lies 3 residues beyond the end of the read and is filled in from the germline J gene. V usage is TRBV18 and J usage is TRBJ2-5; a weak D match, TRBD1 (5 bases). The ends were cut back, 3 bases at V and 5 bases at J, with 16 bases in the middle. Germline V gene sequence: CDR1 KGHSH, CDR2 LQKENI. This CDR3 is built from 15 residues. The chain's CDR3 is CASSPRQSSWETQYF. The covered CDR3 bases are TGTGCCAGCTCACCTCGACAGTCGTCCTGGGAGACC.

A word on this clone: The read is 3 residues too short to cover the CDR3 end, so that end is filled in from the germline J gene. The chain recombines TRBV30 with TRBJ1-4; D not resolved. The V end was cut by 0 bases, the J end by 7 bases, with 15 bases between. This CDR3 is 15 amino acids long. The V gene's germline CDR1 is GTSNPN and CDR2 SVGIG (reference sequence). The sequenced CDR3 bases are TGTGCCTGGAGTGTACCTAGGACTCTCGGTGAAAAA. It translates to CAWSVPRTLGEK. The whole CDR3 protein reads CAWSVPRTLGEKLFF.

Concerning this clone: The read finishes 3 residues shy of the CDR3 end, and the germline J gene is used to complete it. The chain links TRBV7-9 to TRBJ1-2; no definite D call. The CDR3 is made up of 14 amino acids. CDR1 is SEHNR and CDR2 is FQNEAQ in the germline V gene (reference sequence). Trimming stripped 0 bases from V and 7 bases from J, with 12 bases between. CDR3 in amino acids: CASSLAIGYAGYTF. Partial CDR3 DNA: TGTGCCAGCAGCTTAGCGATAGGGTACGCTGGC.

Details on this clone: The CDR3 end is not reached by the read, which stops 3 residues before it; the germline J gene fills it in. The gene calls are TRBV7-6 and TRBJ2-1; TRBD2 matches at 11 bases. Looked up from germline, CDR1 is SGHVS and CDR2 is FNYEAQ. This CDR3 spans 15 amino acids. The V gene end was trimmed by 3 bases and the J gene end by 5 bases; junction bases not matched to a gene: 3. CDR3 bases read: TGTGCCAGCAGCTTCCCGGGACTAGCGGACAATGAG. Translated: CASSFPGLADNE. The full CDR3 protein reads CASSFPGLADNEQFF.

In terms of frequency, this clone is medium-sized. The CDR3 end lies 3 residues beyond the end of the read and is filled in from the germline J gene. The genes are TRBV7-3 and TRBJ2-3; no reliable D call. CDR3 size: 15 residues. The V end lost 2 bases, the J end lost 0 bases, and 9 bases lay between the germline ends. CDR1 SGHTA and CDR2 FQGTGA come from the germline V gene. The chain's CDR3 is CASSLFPGSTDTQYF. CDR3 bases read: TGTGCCAGCAGCTTATTCCCGGGTAGCACAGATACG.

A remark on this clone: The CDR3 end lies 3 residues beyond the end of the read and is filled in from the germline J gene. The chain carries TRBV20-1 and TRBJ2-7; 9 nucleotides align to TRBD1. The CDR3 is 12 amino acids. Losses at the gene ends were 5 bases for V and 2 bases for J; bases not matched to a gene: 1. Germline-derived CDR1 and CDR2 are DFQATT and SNEGSKA (reference sequence). CDR3 amino acids: CSAGQGTYEQYF. The sequenced CDR3 bases are TGCAGTGCTGGACAGGGGACCTACGAG.

With respect to this clone: The read halts 3 residues ahead of the CDR3 end, with the missing end drawn from the germline J gene. This chain connects TRBV2 to TRBJ1-3; D gene uncertain. This CDR3 comprises 12 residues. Trimming pared 4 bases from V and 4 bases from J, leaving 5 bases between. Per germline, CDR1 SNHLY and CDR2 FYNNEI. CDR3 sequence reads: CASSGQGNTIYF. The part of the CDR3 DNA that was read is TGTGCCAGCAGTGGTCAGGGAAACACC.

Details on this clone: The read stops 3 residues short of the end of the CDR3; the missing end is completed from the germline J gene. The V and J genes are TRBV7-9 and TRBJ1-5, with 7 bases identical to TRBD1. The V and J ends lost 2 bases and 5 bases, in that order; junction bases with no gene match: 3. The germline gives CDR1 SEHNR, CDR2 FQNEAQ (reference sequence). The CDR3 length is 14 residues. The DNA read from the CDR3 is TGTGCCAGCAGCTTAACAACAGGGGATCAGCCC. Amino acid sequence: CASSLTTGDQP. The entire CDR3 protein reads CASSLTTGDQPQHF.

As to this clone: The read comes to an end 3 residues before the CDR3 does, leaving the germline J gene to fill in the end. The J gene is TRBJ2-4, the V gene TRBV4-2; 7 bases are a match to TRBD1. The trim removed 4 bases at V and 0 bases at J, leaving 9 bases unmatched. The CDR3 is 17 residues long. The germline V gene has CDR1 LGHNA and CDR2 YNFKEQ. Incomplete CDR3 DNA: TGTGCCAGCAGCCGATCCGGGACAGATTTAGCCAAAAACATT. This translates into CASSRSGTDLAKNI. The complete CDR3 reads CASSRSGTDLAKNIQYF.

On this clone: Sequencing ends 3 residues short of the CDR3 end; the germline J gene provides the rest. The rearrangement joins TRBV20-1 to TRBJ2-3; TRBD2 is a possible D gene (6 bases). Germline lookup yields CDR1 DFQATT and CDR2 SNEGSKA (reference sequence). The V end lost 6 bases, the J end lost 2 bases, and 12 bases lay between the germline ends. The CDR3 length is 13 residues. The DNA read from the CDR3 is TGCAGTGCCGGACTACTTGCCACAGATACG. Amino acid sequence: CSAGLLATDT. In full, the CDR3 reads CSAGLLATDTQYF.

With regard to this clone: Read data end 3 residues before the CDR3 end; the end is taken from the germline J gene. The chain joins TRBV29-1 to TRBJ2-7, with a weak D call TRBD2 (5 bases). The CDR3 consists of 15 residues. V lost 7 bases and J lost 2, with 21 bases in between. Germline CDR1 reads SQVTM; CDR2 reads ANQGSEA. The part of the CDR3 DNA that was read is TGCAGCGCCCGGCCGGCGAGGGCGAGAGCCTACGAG. It is translated as CSARPARARAYE. The CDR3 as a whole reads CSARPARARAYEQYF.

A note on this clone: The sequenced fragment ends 3 residues before the CDR3 boundary, so the rest is inferred from the germline J gene. This chain joins TRBV20-1 and TRBJ2-7; TRBD1 matches at 9 bases. J was trimmed by 5 bases and V by 3 bases; bases with no gene match: 8. The CDR3 runs 14 residues. Germline V gene data show CDR1 as DFQATT and CDR2 as SNEGSKA (reference sequence). The sequenced part of the CDR3 DNA is TGCAGTGCTAGTGGGGGACAGGGTTTCCACGAG. Translated: CSASGGQGFHE. The full CDR3 reads CSASGGQGFHEQYF.

On this clone itself: The CDR3 end lies 3 residues beyond the end of the read and is filled in from the germline J gene. The chain employs TRBV11-2 and TRBJ2-2; D tentatively fits TRBD1 or TRBD2 (5 bases each). Germline-derived CDR1 and CDR2 are SGHAT and FQNNGV. The CDR3 has 15 amino acids. CDR3 DNA (partial): TGTGCCAGCAGTTATGAGGGTGCTGGGGCCAACGTG. Translated: CASSYEGAGANV. The CDR3 in its entirety is CASSYEGAGANVLFF.

Points on this clone: The CDR3 end falls 3 residues outside the read, so it is completed with the germline J gene. The V call is TRBV5-1, the J call TRBJ2-2, with D unclear. The germline V gene has CDR1 SGHRS and CDR2 YFSETQ. The length of the CDR3 is 17 residues. Between the trimmed V and J ends, which lost 4 bases and 0 bases, there was a span of 16 bases. This chain's CDR3 is CASSRPSRPPNTGELFF. The covered CDR3 bases are TGCGCCAGCAGCCGGCCTTCGCGGCCCCCGAACACCGGGGAG.

Of note for this clone: The sequenced fragment ends 3 residues before the CDR3 boundary, so the rest is inferred from the germline J gene. J is TRBJ1-2 and V is TRBV7-9; 10 bases map to TRBD1. Germline values: CDR1 SEHNR, CDR2 FQNEAQ (reference sequence). This CDR3 is 15 amino acids long. Incomplete CDR3 DNA: TGTGCCAGCAGGCCGATGGGACAGGGGCCTTACGAC. Its translation: CASRPMGQGPYD. The complete CDR3 reads CASRPMGQGPYDYTF.

With regard to this clone: The CDR3 goes on 3 residues after the read ends, and that part is filled in from the germline J gene. The chain combines TRBV19 with TRBJ2-2, with a possible D match to TRBD1 (6 bases). Germline-derived CDR1 and CDR2 are LNHDA and SQIVND (reference sequence). The V gene lost 4 bases and the J gene lost 7 bases, with 10 bases spanning the gap. The CDR3 sequence is 13 residues long. Here the CDR3 reads CASSTDRSGELFF. Partial CDR3 DNA: TGTGCCAGTAGTACAGACAGGAGCGGGGAG.